Following are 6 T cell receptor beta chains from one sample sequenced in a study of response to subunit inactivated influenza vaccine. Each CDR3 protein is one row after TCRdb ran MiXCR on the RT-PCR reads. The data hold around 490,000 distinct CDR3 sequences, with 7.6% observed a single time. The starting material was PBMCs from blood, obtained roughly 24 months after vaccination. The receptor source for this set is a man between 50 and 70 years old who received an inactivated influenza vaccine.

The CDR3 coding sequence is TGTGCCAGCAGCCCGCGTCCAGGAAGCTACGAGCAGTACTTC. Encoded protein: CASSPRPGSYEQYF. The rearrangement uses TRBV7-2 and TRBJ2-7; D gene unclear. The CDR3 sequence is 14 residues long. The V gene's germline CDR1 is SGHTA and CDR2 FQGNSA. V lost 5 bases and J 3 bases, leaving 14 bases between the germline ends.

The chain carries TRBV20-1 and TRBJ1-1; D uncertain. Trimming pared 2 bases from V and 2 bases from J, leaving 15 bases between. The germline CDR1 and CDR2 sequences are DFQATT and SNEGSKA (reference sequence). This CDR3 is built from 15 residues. As DNA, the CDR3 is TGCAGTGCTAGATCGGGGAGCCAGGCCAACACTGAAGCTTTCTTT. Encoded protein: CSARSGSQANTEAFF.

This clonotype was observed at least ten times. Relative to the germline gene, one junction end is altered; a read error may explain this. This sequence joins TRBV20-1 and TRBJ1-1; D remains ambiguous. The germline CDR1 and CDR2 sequences are DFQATT and SNEGSKA (reference sequence). CDR3 length: 13 amino acids. The CDR3 nucleotides read TGCAGTGCTAGATACACAAGGAACACTGAAGTTTTCTTT. This translates into CSARYTRNTEVFF.

This clonotype was detected many times. The rearrangement joins TRBV12-3 or TRBV12-4 to TRBJ2-2, with D hard to call. V shed 5 bases and J shed 3 bases, with 7 bases lying between them. The CDR3 is 13 residues long. The CDR3 spells CASSPEHTGELFF. As DNA, the CDR3 is TGTGCCAGCAGTCCAGAACACACCGGGGAGCTGTTTTTT.

The V call is TRBV5-1, the J call TRBJ2-3, with 9 bases fitting TRBD2. Germline values: CDR1 SGHRS, CDR2 YFSETQ. V lost 0 bases to trimming and J lost 5 bases; unmatched junction nucleotides: 1. The CDR3 runs to 14 residues. The CDR3 bases are TGCGCCAGCAGCTTGGAGCGGGGGGAAGATACGCAGTATTTT. Protein sequence: CASSLERGEDTQYF.

This clonotype was recorded many times. V is TRBV6-1 and J is TRBJ1-1; 9 nucleotides agree with TRBD1. Germline CDR1 is MNHNS and CDR2 is SASEGT. The CDR3 totals 15 residues. J gave up 0 bases and V 4 bases, and 3 bases lay outside the gene matches. As DNA, the CDR3 is TGTGCCAGCAGTGGGGGGACAGGGCTGAACACTGAAGCTTTCTTT. Its translation: CASSGGTGLNTEAFF.